This passage covers 13 T cell receptor beta chains from one sample sequenced in a study of blood T cell repertoires in COVID-19. Measured with immunoSEQ multiplex PCR; TCRdb has only the in-frame clones, and not every one. The table records about 110,000 clones, around 81% of them present only once. The sequencing input was peripheral blood. The receptors were sampled from a man aged 80 or over with acute or convalescent COVID-19.

The chain has TRBV28 and TRBJ1-2; TRBD1 aligns across 7 bases. V lost 6 bases, J lost 7 bases, and 14 bases stayed unmatched. Germline V lookup: CDR1 MDHEN, CDR2 SYDVKM. The CDR3 spans 15 residues. CDR3 residues: CASSVGGGPRSGYTF. For the CDR3, the DNA is TGTGCCAGCAGCGTAGGAGGGGGCCCTAGGTCTGGCTACACCTTC.

The V call is TRBV11-2, the J call TRBJ2-7; possible D gene TRBD2, 5 bases. From germline, CDR1 is SGHAT and CDR2 FQNNGV. The CDR3 spans 14 residues. V was pared by 1 base and J by 2 bases, with 9 bases between. The CDR3 here is CASSLALATYEQYF. DNA of the CDR3: TGTGCCAGCAGCTTAGCCCTAGCAACCTACGAGCAGTACTTC.

This rearrangement joins TRBV10-3 to TRBJ2-3, with 9 bases identical to TRBD1. The germline V gene has CDR1 ENHRY and CDR2 SYGVKD. The CDR3 is 16 amino acids. V was clipped by 3 bases and J by 6 bases; unmatched bases: 10. CDR3: CAISDLQGAQGDTQYF. The CDR3 nucleotides are TGTGCCATCAGTGACCTACAGGGGGCACAAGGGGATACGCAGTATTTT.

The chain combines TRBV6-5 with TRBJ1-5, with 9 bases aligning to TRBD1. J was trimmed by 6 bases and V by 4 bases; bases with no gene match: 10. This CDR3 region has 16 residues. Germline-derived CDR1 and CDR2 are MNHEY and SVGAGI. The CDR3 DNA reads TGTGCCAGCAGTTTCTCCGGGACAGGGAATTTTCAGCCCCAGCATTTT. It specifies CASSFSGTGNFQPQHF.

The genes are TRBV7-2 and TRBJ2-1, with 7 positions matching TRBD2. V trimming: 2 bases; J trimming: 1 base; junction bases outside the gene matches: 5. CDR1 is SGHTA, CDR2 FQGNSA, per germline. The CDR3 is 16 amino acids. The DNA for the CDR3 is TGTGCCAGCAGCTTAATAGCGGGCTTTTCCTACAATGAGCAGTTCTTC. This encodes CASSLIAGFSYNEQFF.

The chain links TRBV5-1 to TRBJ2-1; 8 bases agree with TRBD2. The germline V gene encodes CDR1 SGHRS and CDR2 YFSETQ. V gave up 1 base and J gave up 4 bases; unmatched junction bases: 7. CDR3 size: 16 residues. CDR3 region: CASSLLAGKGYNEQFF. CDR3 nucleotides: TGCGCCAGCAGCTTGTTAGCGGGGAAGGGATACAATGAGCAGTTCTTC.

The CDR3 DNA reads as TGTGCCAGTAGCCTCGGACAGTATGGCTACACCTTC. It specifies CASSLGQYGYTF. The V gene is TRBV19, the J gene TRBJ1-2; TRBD1 is a possible D gene (6 bases). Germline V gives CDR1 LNHDA, CDR2 SQIVND (reference sequence). The CDR3 contains 12 residues. The V end was cut by 6 bases, the J end by 5 bases, with 10 bases between.

This clone was seen more than once but under ten times. The chain joins TRBV7-9 to TRBJ2-7; TRBD2 might be the D (6 bases). The V gene lost 5 bases and the J gene lost 4 bases, with 12 bases spanning the gap. The CDR3 has 13 residues. CDR1 is SEHNR and CDR2 is FQNEAQ in the germline V gene (reference sequence). The CDR3 spells CASSIHRGYEQYF. CDR3 in DNA: TGTGCCAGCAGCATTCATCGGGGGTACGAGCAGTACTTC. Full variable domain (outside the CDR3, taken from reference TRBV7-9 and TRBJ2-7): DTGVSQNPRHKITKRGQNVTFRCDPISEHNRLYWYRQTLGQGPEFLTYFQNEAQLEKSRLLSDRFSAERPKGSFSTLEIQRTEQGDSAMYLCASSIHRGYEQYFGPGTRLTVT.

This clone turned up a few times. This chain joins TRBV9 and TRBJ2-1; D remains unclear. This CDR3 is built from 15 residues. V was clipped by 4 bases and J by 0 bases, with 11 bases between them. Germline lookup yields CDR1 SGDLS and CDR2 YYNGEE. CDR3 bases: TGTGCCAGCAGCCCAGACATGAGCTCCTACAATGAGCAGTTCTTC. This encodes CASSPDMSSYNEQFF.

This sequence joins TRBV24-1 and TRBJ2-3, with 13 bases lining up with TRBD2. The CDR3 length is 16 residues. Germline CDR1 is KGHDR and CDR2 is SFDVKD. V trimming: 3 bases; J trimming: 4 bases; junction bases outside the gene matches: 3. CDR3 in amino acids: CATSDTSGRAPDTQYF. CDR3 coding DNA: TGTGCCACCAGTGATACTAGCGGGAGGGCCCCAGATACGCAGTATTTT.

The chain's CDR3 is CASSNLQGVPGELFF. As DNA, the CDR3 is TGCGCCAGCAGTAACCTTCAGGGGGTCCCCGGGGAGCTGTTTTTT. The chain employs TRBV10-2 and TRBJ2-2; 7 bases match TRBD1. This CDR3 has 15 residues. V shed 5 bases and J 6 bases; nucleotides not matched to a gene: 9. From germline, CDR1 is WSHSY and CDR2 SAAADI.

The rearrangement links TRBV18 to TRBJ2-1, with D perhaps matching TRBD2 (5 bases). Trimming took 2 bases from V and 3 from J, leaving 11 bases between them. From germline, CDR1 is KGHSH and CDR2 LQKENI. The CDR3 has 15 amino acids. The CDR3 bases are TGTGCCAGCTCACCAATCGAGGGCCTCTACAATGAGCAGTTCTTC. Translating gives CASSPIEGLYNEQFF.

At least ten counts were recorded for this clone. The rearrangement joins TRBV19 to TRBJ1-2, with a possible D match to TRBD1 (5 bases). The CDR3 is 14 amino acids. V lost 6 bases, J lost 5 bases, and 16 bases lay in between. CDR1 LNHDA and CDR2 SQIVND come from the germline V gene (reference sequence). CDR3 DNA sequence: TGTGCCAGTAGGGTACGACAGACCGAGTATGGCTACACCTTC. This gives the protein CASRVRQTEYGYTF.